These 8 T cell receptor beta chains came from one sample sequenced in a study of T cells in Graves' hyperthyroidism and ophthalmopathy. Researchers amplified the TCR beta CDR3 regions from RNA transcripts. The HTBI primer set served for first-round RT-PCR of the TCR CDR3. TCRdb reanalysed the multiplex PCR reads using MiXCR and keeps one entry per CDR3 protein. This sample has hundreds of thousands of distinct CDR3 sequences; 15% to 20% occur once, and the top ten carry about 16%. Specimen: blood. The receptors originated from a woman aged 18-29 years with Graves' ophthalmopathy.

The J gene is TRBJ1-1, the V gene TRBV13, with 7 nucleotides matching TRBD1. V lost 5 bases, J lost 1 base, and 4 bases stayed unmatched. The CDR3 consists of 14 residues. Germline V gene lookup returns CDR1 PRHDT and CDR2 FYEKMQ (reference sequence). In nucleotides, the CDR3 is TGTGCCAGCAGCGTCAGGGGGGGGAACACTGAAGCTTTCTTT. Its translation: CASSVRGGNTEAFF.

V usage is TRBV7-6 and J usage is TRBJ2-5, with D perhaps matching TRBD2 (6 bases). The ends were cut back, 1 base at V and 13 bases at J, with 13 bases in the middle. Germline lookup yields CDR1 SGHVS and CDR2 FNYEAQ. This CDR3 comprises 12 residues. CDR3 coding DNA: TGTGCCAGCAGCTTAGGACAGTCAGCGGGGTACTTC. It encodes CASSLGQSAGYF.

Ten or more counts support this clonotype. The gene calls are TRBV28 and TRBJ2-7; TRBD1 matches 11 bases. The germline V gene encodes CDR1 MDHEN and CDR2 SYDVKM. The J segment lost 4 bases and the V segment lost 6 bases, leaving 11 bases of the junction unmatched. This CDR3 is 16 amino acids long. Here the CDR3 DNA reads TGTGCCAGCAGCCTAATGCTCGGGACAGGGGGGTACGAGCAGTACTTC. Its protein is CASSLMLGTGGYEQYF. Looking up the rest from reference TRBV28 and TRBJ2-7 gives the full variable domain: DVKVTQSSRYLVKRTGEKVFLECVQDMDHENMFWYRQDPGLGLRLIYFSYDVKMKEKGDIPEGYSVSREKKERFSLILESASTNQTSMYLCASSLMLGTGGYEQYFGPGTRLTVT.

V gene TRBV7-2 combines with J gene TRBJ1-1; D perhaps matches TRBD1 (6 bases). The germline V gene encodes CDR1 SGHTA and CDR2 FQGNSA. This CDR3 contains 14 residues. Trimming took off 6 bases at V and 5 bases at J, with 16 bases between the two ends. CDR3 in DNA: TGTGCCAGCAGTCCCGGACGGGGGCAGACTGAAGCTTTCTTT. The encoded protein is CASSPGRGQTEAFF.

There are many counts of this clonotype. This rearrangement joins TRBV28 to TRBJ2-5; 11 bases match TRBD2. This CDR3 has 16 residues. The germline gives CDR1 MDHEN, CDR2 SYDVKM. With V trimmed by 3 bases and J by 5 bases, 8 bases remained unmatched. As DNA, the CDR3 is TGTGCCAGCAGTTTGATACTAGCGGGAGCAATGGAGACCCAGTACTTC. As protein: CASSLILAGAMETQYF.

This clonotype was found many times. The chain is built from TRBV28 and TRBJ2-7; 10 bases fit TRBD1. Germline CDR1 is MDHEN and CDR2 is SYDVKM. The CDR3 runs 15 residues. J was trimmed by 5 bases and V by 4 bases; bases with no gene match: 8. CDR3 sequence reads: CASSSPGTGANEQYF. For the CDR3, the DNA is TGTGCCAGCAGTTCCCCCGGGACAGGGGCCAACGAGCAGTACTTC. Using reference TRBV28 and TRBJ2-7 for the parts outside the CDR3, the full variable domain is DVKVTQSSRYLVKRTGEKVFLECVQDMDHENMFWYRQDPGLGLRLIYFSYDVKMKEKGDIPEGYSVSREKKERFSLILESASTNQTSMYLCASSSPGTGANEQYFGPGTRLTVT.

This clonotype came up many times. This sequence joins TRBV6-1 and TRBJ2-5; TRBD1 matches at 9 bases. J lost 6 bases, V lost 6 bases, and 11 bases had no gene match. The length of the CDR3 is 15 residues. Germline loops: CDR1 MNHNS, CDR2 SASEGT. The CDR3 sequence: CASRLTGTGWQTQYF. CDR3 bases: TGTGCCAGCAGGCTAACCGGGACAGGGTGGCAGACCCAGTACTTC.

This clonotype was seen ten or more times. The chain combines TRBV27 with TRBJ1-2; 7 positions match TRBD1. The CDR3 sequence is 15 residues long. J was trimmed by 4 bases and V by 5 bases; bases with no gene match: 10. Germline CDR1 and CDR2: MNHEY and SMNVEV (reference sequence). The CDR3 nucleotides read TGTGCCAGCAGTCTCAGTAGGGGGCGCATCTATGGCTACACCTTC. Encoded protein: CASSLSRGRIYGYTF.